This paragraph covers one TCR beta chain sequence. Repertoires were generated with immunoSEQ multiplex PCR, while TCRdb's copy carries only in-frame clones and drops some. The table records approximately 110,000 clones, 80% to 95% of them present only once. The data stem from a study of T cell changes during pregnancy in multiple sclerosis. V shed 2 bases, J shed 1 base, and the junction held 7 bases outside the gene matches. This CDR3 region has 19 residues. Germline CDR1 SGHVS, CDR2 FQNEAQ. This TCR came from a female donor with multiple sclerosis, enrolled in a pregnancy study. The chain carries TRBV7-8 and TRBJ2-5; 16 bases align to TRBD2. Sequencing was performed on peripheral blood, taken after pregnancy. The CDR3, as DNA: TGTGCCAGCAGCTTATCCGGGACTAGCGGGGGGGCATTCCAAGAGACCCAGTACTTC. Amino acids: CASSLSGTSGGAFQETQYF.